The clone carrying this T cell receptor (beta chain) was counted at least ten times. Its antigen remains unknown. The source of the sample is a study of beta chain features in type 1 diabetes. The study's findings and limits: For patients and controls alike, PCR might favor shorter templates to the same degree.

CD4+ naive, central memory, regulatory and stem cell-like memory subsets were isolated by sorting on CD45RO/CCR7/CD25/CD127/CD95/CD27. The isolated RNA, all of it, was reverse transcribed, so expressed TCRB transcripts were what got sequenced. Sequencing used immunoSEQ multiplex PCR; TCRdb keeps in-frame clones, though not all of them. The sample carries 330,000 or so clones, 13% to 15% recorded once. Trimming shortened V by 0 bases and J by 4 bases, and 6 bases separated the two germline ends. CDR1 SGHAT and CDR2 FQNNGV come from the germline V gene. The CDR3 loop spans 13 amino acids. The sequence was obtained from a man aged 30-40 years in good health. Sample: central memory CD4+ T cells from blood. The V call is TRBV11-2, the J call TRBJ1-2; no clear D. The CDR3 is CASSLDTIYGYTF. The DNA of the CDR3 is TGTGCCAGCAGCTTAGACACCATCTATGGCTACACCTTC.